A single sample is the source of the 31 T cell receptor beta chains below, sequenced in a study of beta chain features in type 1 diabetes. The sequenced template was cDNA made from the entire isolated RNA. Some clones are missing from TCRdb's copy, which holds only in-frame ones; the method was immunoSEQ multiplex PCR. The table shows under 800,000 clones, with 15% to 17% occurring only once. What was sequenced was naive CD4+ T cells from blood. Receptor source: a man younger than 35 in good health.

V is TRBV29-1 and J is TRBJ1-1, with TRBD1 as a possible D gene (5 bases). The germline V and J ends were trimmed by 4 bases and 6 bases, with 15 bases remaining between them. The CDR3 has 13 residues. Looked up from germline, CDR1 is SQVTM and CDR2 is ANQGSEA. The CDR3 protein is CSVGREVPPEAFF. DNA of the CDR3: TGCAGCGTTGGCAGGGAAGTTCCCCCTGAAGCTTTCTTT.

The table lists this clone with a few counts. The CDR3 DNA sequence: TGTGCCAGCGAGCGGGCCAGCTCCTACAATGAGCAGTTCTTC. Protein: CASERASSYNEQFF. The genes are TRBV7-2 and TRBJ2-1, with a weak D call TRBD2 (6 bases). Germline values: CDR1 SGHTA, CDR2 FQGNSA. This CDR3 region has 14 residues. Trimming removed 8 bases at V and 0 bases at J, with 11 bases between.

This sequence joins TRBV9 and TRBJ2-2; 9 positions agree with TRBD2. CDR1 SGDLS and CDR2 YYNGEE come from the germline V gene. This CDR3 contains 17 residues. V trimming: 0 bases; J trimming: 5 bases; junction bases outside the gene matches: 8. The CDR3, as DNA: TGTGCCAGCAGCGTAGCTAGGATAGCGGGAGTGACCGGGGAGCTGTTTTTT. This translates into CASSVARIAGVTGELFF.

V gene TRBV23-1 combines with J gene TRBJ2-6; the match to TRBD1 covers 8 bases. TRBV23-1 is classed as an ORF, of uncertain function. V lost 4 bases to trimming and J lost 0 bases; unmatched junction nucleotides: 14. The CDR3 covers 20 residues. The CDR3 bases are TGCGCCAGCAGTCTACAACAGGGGGTCCGGGCCGGCTCTGGGGCCAACGTCCTGACTTTC. It specifies CASSLQQGVRAGSGANVLTF.

The rearrangement uses TRBV2 and TRBJ2-1; TRBD1 matches at 8 bases. V was pared by 8 bases and J by 8 bases, with 8 bases of the junction left unmatched. The CDR3 length is 13 residues. Germline CDR1 is SNHLY and CDR2 is FYNNEI. In DNA form, the CDR3 reads TGTGCCAGCGCCACGGACAGGGTGGATGAGCAGTTCTTC. Translation gives CASATDRVDEQFF.

In this sample, this clone turned up a few times. This chain uses TRBV4-2 with TRBJ2-1; TRBD2 matches at 8 bases. The CDR3 loop spans 15 amino acids. Germline loops: CDR1 LGHNA, CDR2 YNFKEQ. Trimming at V came to 0 bases and at J to 4 bases, leaving 2 bases not matched to a gene. CDR3 DNA sequence: TGTGCCAGCAGCCAAGATCCTAGCGGGTACAATGAGCAGTTCTTC. As protein: CASSQDPSGYNEQFF.

The CDR3 here is CASSLSAGLRGLNEKLFF. Written as DNA, the CDR3 is TGTGCCAGCAGTTTATCGGCGGGTCTTAGGGGATTAAATGAAAAACTGTTTTTT. The chain combines TRBV27 with TRBJ1-4; possible D gene TRBD1, 5 bases. The germline CDR1 and CDR2 sequences are MNHEY and SMNVEV (reference sequence). This CDR3 contains 18 residues. V dropped 0 bases and J dropped 5 bases, with 19 bases sitting between them.

This chain links TRBV6-5 with TRBJ2-1; no clear D. V dropped 7 bases and J dropped 0 bases, with 13 bases sitting between them. The length of the CDR3 is 15 residues. Germline assignment: CDR1 MNHEY and CDR2 SVGAGI. CDR3 sequence (DNA): TGTGCCAGCAACACCTTTCCGAGCTCCTACAATGAGCAGTTCTTC. Its protein is CASNTFPSSYNEQFF.

This clone was observed a handful of times. This chain uses TRBV28 with TRBJ2-6, with 11 positions matching TRBD1. The CDR3 totals 19 residues. CDR1 is MDHEN, CDR2 SYDVKM, per germline. V was pared by 2 bases and J by 4 bases, with 10 bases of the junction left unmatched. This CDR3 is CASSLPPGQGARGANVLTF. DNA of the CDR3: TGTGCCAGCAGTTTACCCCCCGGACAGGGGGCGCGCGGGGCCAACGTCCTGACTTTC.

This clone appeared a few times. The rearrangement uses TRBV27 and TRBJ1-2; a possible D gene is TRBD1 (6 bases). CDR1 and CDR2 (germline): MNHEY, SMNVEV (reference sequence). V was clipped by 6 bases and J by 5 bases, with 19 bases between them. This CDR3 contains 15 residues. CDR3 sequence (DNA): TGTGCCAGCAGCCAGGACAGCATAAGGGTATATGGCTACACCTTC. This sequence encodes CASSQDSIRVYGYTF.

This rearrangement joins TRBV5-4 to TRBJ2-5; tentative D call: TRBD1 (6 bases). This CDR3 comprises 15 residues. The V gene lost 0 bases and the J gene lost 3 bases, with 12 bases spanning the gap. Germline lookup yields CDR1 SGHNT and CDR2 YYREEE (reference sequence). The CDR3 nucleotides read TGTGCCAGCAGCTTGGCCAGGGGTAGAGAAGAGACCCAGTACTTC. Protein sequence: CASSLARGREETQYF.

The chain is built from TRBV5-4 and TRBJ2-2, with TRBD1 matching over 9 bases. This CDR3 is built from 17 residues. Per germline, CDR1 SGHNT and CDR2 YYREEE (reference sequence). V trimming: 4 bases; J trimming: 5 bases; junction bases outside the gene matches: 12. The CDR3 coding sequence is TGTGCCAGCAGCCTATCCTACAGGGGGCGCGAGACCGGGGAGCTGTTTTTT. Its translation is CASSLSYRGRETGELFF.

The chain couples TRBV30 to TRBJ1-1; the D is unclear. The germline V and J ends were trimmed by 0 bases and 7 bases, with 9 bases remaining between them. The CDR3 is made up of 12 amino acids. Germline CDR1 GTSNPN, CDR2 SVGIG (reference sequence). The CDR3 DNA reads TGTGCCTGGAGTGTAGGGAGGAATGAAGCTTTCTTT. Translation gives CAWSVGRNEAFF.

The chain combines TRBV6-6 with TRBJ2-7; D uncertain. Trimming pared 4 bases from V and 2 bases from J, leaving 12 bases between. The CDR3 consists of 14 residues. Germline CDR1 MNHNY, CDR2 SVGAGI (reference sequence). For the CDR3, the DNA is TGTGCCAGCAGTTCCCACGAAGGGACCTACGAGCAGTACTTC. Its translation: CASSSHEGTYEQYF.

This clone was seen a few times. The sample carries other DNA sequences with the same CDR3. The V and J genes are TRBV7-2 and TRBJ2-5; weak D call: TRBD2 (5 bases). This CDR3 is 13 amino acids long. Trimming stripped 5 bases from V and 5 bases from J, with 12 bases between. CDR1 and CDR2 (germline): SGHTA, FQGNSA. The DNA of the CDR3 is TGTGCCAGCAGCCCGCGGGCGGGTGAGACCCAGTACTTC. Translated: CASSPRAGETQYF.

The chain carries TRBV10-3 and TRBJ2-7; 11 bases match TRBD1. CDR1 is ENHRY and CDR2 is SYGVKD in the germline V gene. This CDR3 region has 19 residues. J lost 0 bases, V lost 6 bases, and 16 bases had no gene match. CDR3 residues: CAIRSFGTGGPRSSYEQYF. In nucleotides, the CDR3 is TGTGCCATCAGGTCCTTCGGGACAGGGGGTCCTAGGAGCTCCTACGAGCAGTACTTC.

This sequence joins TRBV6-5 and TRBJ1-5; the match to TRBD1 covers 7 bases. The ends lost 4 bases at V and 2 bases at J; junction bases unmatched: 5. Germline V gives CDR1 MNHEY, CDR2 SVGAGI. This CDR3 has 15 residues. The CDR3 nucleotides are TGTGCCAGCAGTTCGACAGGGATCCGCAATCAGCCCCAGCATTTT. Its translation is CASSSTGIRNQPQHF.

The rearrangement links TRBV18 to TRBJ2-1, with 10 bases aligning to TRBD2. The V gene's germline CDR1 is KGHSH and CDR2 LQKENI. This CDR3 is built from 16 residues. V shed 3 bases and J 5 bases; nucleotides not matched to a gene: 7. DNA of the CDR3: TGTGCCAGCTCACCTCCTAGCGGGGGAAGGAACAATGAGCAGTTCTTC. As protein: CASSPPSGGRNNEQFF.

The chain combines TRBV19 with TRBJ1-3; 8 bases match TRBD1. Germline trimming cut 11 bases from V and 0 bases from J; bases unmatched to any gene: 12. CDR3 length: 16 amino acids. The germline V gene has CDR1 LNHDA and CDR2 SQIVND (reference sequence). The CDR3 coding sequence is TGTGCCGTTTCCCCCTGGGACAGGAGCTCTGGAAACACCATATATTTT. Residues: CAVSPWDRSSGNTIYF. Combining the CDR3 with reference TRBV19 and TRBJ1-3 gives the whole variable domain DGGITQSPKYLFRKEGQNVTLSCEQNLNHDAMYWYRQDPGQGLRLIYYSQIVNDFQKGDIAEGYSVSREKKESFPLTVTSAQKNPTAFYLCAVSPWDRSSGNTIYFGEGSWLTVV.

Concerning this clone: The same CDR3 is also encoded by other DNA sequences in this sample. V usage is TRBV20-1 and J usage is TRBJ2-7; no definite D call. Per germline, CDR1 DFQATT and CDR2 SNEGSKA (reference sequence). Trimming cost V 2 bases and J 7 bases, with 6 bases left between them. The CDR3 sequence is 10 residues long. The CDR3 spells CSARIREQYF. As DNA, the CDR3 is TGCAGTGCTAGAATCCGGGAGCAGTACTTC.

This clone was observed a handful of times. The chain links TRBV27 to TRBJ2-7; 7 positions agree with TRBD1. V dropped 5 bases and J dropped 4; count of bases not matched to a gene: 11. The length of the CDR3 is 15 residues. Looked up from germline, CDR1 is MNHEY and CDR2 is SMNVEV (reference sequence). CDR3 in DNA: TGTGCCAGCAGTCACACAGGGGTAGCCCCTTACGAGCAGTACTTC. It is translated as CASSHTGVAPYEQYF.

The rearrangement joins TRBV5-1 to TRBJ1-2; D remains unclear. CDR3 length: 16 residues. Germline V gives CDR1 SGHRS, CDR2 YFSETQ. Deletions cut 0 bases from V and 0 bases from J, with 12 bases between. The CDR3 DNA follows: TGCGCCAGCAGCTTGGTAGTACACCCAGCTAACTATGGCTACACCTTC. Its protein is CASSLVVHPANYGYTF.

The chain is built from TRBV27 and TRBJ2-4; a possible D gene is TRBD2 (5 bases). Germline values: CDR1 MNHEY, CDR2 SMNVEV (reference sequence). This CDR3 is built from 15 residues. V dropped 3 bases and J dropped 1 base, with 10 bases sitting between them. CDR3 nucleotide sequence: TGTGCCAGCAGTTTCGTCCCGGGGGCCAAAAACATTCAGTACTTC. Protein: CASSFVPGAKNIQYF.

The chain carries TRBV6-6 and TRBJ1-3, with 9 bases matching TRBD1. V lost 5 bases and J lost 0; bases outside the gene matches: 2. Germline CDR1 is MNHNY and CDR2 is SVGAGI (reference sequence). The CDR3 is 15 amino acids. The CDR3 is CASSTTGGSGNTIYF. Written as DNA, the CDR3 is TGTGCCAGCAGTACGACAGGGGGCTCTGGAAACACCATATATTTT.

This clone was counted between two and nine times. The gene calls are TRBV18 and TRBJ1-4, with D tentatively TRBD1 (6 bases). The CDR3 totals 16 residues. Trimming shortened V by 6 bases and J by 3 bases, and 17 bases separated the two germline ends. CDR1 and CDR2 (germline): KGHSH, LQKENI. CDR3 sequence: CASSRRQVRANEKLFF. CDR3 nucleotide sequence: TGTGCCAGCTCCCGCCGACAGGTCCGCGCTAATGAAAAACTGTTTTTT.

CDR3 nucleotides: TGTGCCAGTTCCGGACAGAGCAGTGGCTACACCTTC. Translated: CASSGQSSGYTF. The genes are TRBV19 and TRBJ1-2, with D perhaps TRBD1 (6 bases). With 8 bases removed from V and 7 bases from J, the gap between germline ends came to 14 bases. Germline V gives CDR1 LNHDA, CDR2 SQIVND (reference sequence). The CDR3 spans 12 residues.

The chain recombines TRBV6-6 with TRBJ1-1; maybe TRBD1 (5 bases). Germline assignment: CDR1 MNHNY and CDR2 SVGAGI (reference sequence). Trimming cost V 5 bases and J 3 bases, with 16 bases left between them. The CDR3 sequence is 15 residues long. The CDR3 DNA follows: TGTGCCAGCAGTCGCGGGAGGGGTGGTGACACTGAAGCTTTCTTT. This sequence encodes CASSRGRGGDTEAFF.

In regard to this clone: At the DNA level, this CDR3 is encoded by other sequences in the same sample as well. V usage is TRBV28 and J usage is TRBJ2-6, with D perhaps matching TRBD1 or TRBD2 (6 bases each). V shed 3 bases and J shed 2 bases, with 8 bases lying between them. CDR3 length: 15 amino acids. In germline, CDR1 is MDHEN, CDR2 SYDVKM. CDR3 nucleotides: TGTGCCAGCAGTTTGGGGGGCGCTGGGGCCAACGTCCTGACTTTC. This sequence encodes CASSLGGAGANVLTF.

The CDR3 loop reads CASSLSRQTNYGYTF. As DNA, the CDR3 is TGTGCCAGCAGTTTATCCCGACAGACTAACTATGGCTACACCTTC. The rearrangement uses TRBV28 and TRBJ1-2, with a weak D call TRBD1 (5 bases). The CDR3 is 15 residues long. Trimming cost V 1 base and J 0 bases, with 9 bases left between them. Germline-derived CDR1 and CDR2 are MDHEN and SYDVKM.

V is TRBV12-5 and J is TRBJ1-2, with TRBD1 identical over 8 bases. In germline, CDR1 is LGHNT, CDR2 FRNRAP. V lost 5 bases, J lost 3 bases, and 8 bases stayed unmatched. CDR3 length: 15 residues. The CDR3 sequence: CASGPLTGDHYGYTF. In DNA form, the CDR3 reads TGTGCTAGTGGTCCCTTGACAGGGGATCACTATGGCTACACCTTC.

Regarding this clone: This specimen includes other DNA sequences encoding the same CDR3. The chain combines TRBV4-3 with TRBJ1-2; a possible D gene is TRBD1 (5 bases). The CDR3 runs to 14 residues. Germline V gives CDR1 LGHNA, CDR2 YSLEER. V lost 1 base, J lost 8 bases, and 14 bases lay in between. CDR3 in DNA: TGCGCCAGCAGCCAAGGAGGCCAGGGAGGAGGCTACACCTTC. Its protein product is CASSQGGQGGGYTF.